This record looks at one T cell receptor beta chain sequence and its context. The sample originates from a study of beta chain features in type 1 diabetes. The CDR3 contains 14 residues. Germline values: CDR1 SGHDT, CDR2 YYEEEE. V was clipped by 1 base and J by 5 bases, with 12 bases between them. Expressed TCRB transcripts got sequenced, as all isolated RNA was reverse transcribed. Naive, central memory and regulatory T cell samples produced a mean of around 4 million reads. TCRdb's table, derived via immunoSEQ multiplex PCR, lists solely in-frame clones and lacks some. The sample has 350,000 to 450,000 clones; roughly 13% are singletons.

This chain connects TRBV5-6 to TRBJ1-1; D remains ambiguous. The receptor's source is a man in his thirties or forties in good health. Sample: naive CD4+ T cells from blood. The CDR3 reads CASSLRSRWTEAFF. The CDR3 DNA reads TGTGCCAGCAGCTTGAGGAGCCGTTGGACTGAAGCTTTCTTT.